One sample yielded the 27 T cell receptor beta chains listed below, sequenced in a study of sequential checkpoint blockade in melanoma. Treatment given: randomized to nivolumab then ipilimumab (arm A) or the reverse (arm B). The table came from immunoSEQ multiplex PCR; TCRdb's copy has only in-frame clones and leaves some out. The profile shows some 30,000 clones, approximately 82% of them singletons. The specimen was CD8+ T cells sorted from blood (inferred from file names), collected from a patient given nivolumab and ipilimumab in sequence. These TCRs come from a human donor with melanoma.

The chain carries TRBV6-5 and TRBJ2-5; the D is unclear. V shed 2 bases and J shed 5 bases, with 12 bases lying between them. The CDR3 runs to 14 residues. Germline loops: CDR1 MNHEY, CDR2 SVGAGI. The CDR3 DNA is TGTGCCAGCAGTTACCTAGGCCCAAAGGAGACCCAGTACTTC. It yields the protein CASSYLGPKETQYF.

This chain uses TRBV11-3 with TRBJ2-1; D may be TRBD2 (6 bases). Germline V CDR1 and CDR2: SGHNT, YENEEA. V was pared by 5 bases and J by 6 bases, with 20 bases between. The CDR3 length is 16 residues. CDR3 region: CASSPTRDSRANEQFF. CDR3 sequence (DNA): TGTGCCAGCAGCCCAACCCGGGACTCCAGGGCCAATGAGCAGTTCTTC.

This clone was recorded once. The chain combines TRBV6-5 with TRBJ2-7; 8 positions match TRBD1. The CDR3 length is 15 residues. V was pared by 6 bases and J by 0 bases, with 7 bases of the junction left unmatched. The V gene's germline CDR1 is MNHEY and CDR2 SVGAGI. CDR3 in amino acids: CASRPGTGNSYEQYF. The CDR3 bases are TGTGCCAGCAGGCCCGGGACAGGCAACTCCTACGAGCAGTACTTC.

This clone showed up just once. This chain links TRBV5-1 with TRBJ2-7; no clear D gene. CDR1 and CDR2 (germline): SGHRS, YFSETQ. This CDR3 contains 13 residues. Trimming shortened V by 2 bases and J by 2 bases, and 8 bases separated the two germline ends. The CDR3 loop reads CASSFTGPYEQYF. CDR3 sequence (DNA): TGCGCCAGCAGCTTTACGGGTCCCTACGAGCAGTACTTC.

The J gene is TRBJ2-1, the V gene TRBV6-5; tentative D call: TRBD2 (6 bases). The CDR3 contains 14 residues. Between the trimmed V and J ends, which lost 2 bases and 5 bases, there was a span of 10 bases. CDR1 is MNHEY and CDR2 is SVGAGI in the germline V gene. CDR3 nucleotide sequence: TGTGCCAGCAGTTACATTTTAGCGGACAATGAGCAGTTCTTC. It translates to CASSYILADNEQFF.

V gene TRBV28 combines with J gene TRBJ2-7; 7 bases map to TRBD2. The germline V gene has CDR1 MDHEN and CDR2 SYDVKM. J lost 2 bases, V lost 6 bases, and 7 bases had no gene match. The CDR3 extends over 14 amino acids. DNA of the CDR3: TGTGCCAGCAGCATGACGGGAGGAACCTACGAGCAGTACTTC. Translated: CASSMTGGTYEQYF.

J is TRBJ2-6 and V is TRBV10-1; 8 bases match TRBD2. The V gene end was trimmed by 6 bases and the J gene end by 1 base; junction bases not matched to a gene: 8. CDR1 is WNHNN and CDR2 is SYGVQD in the germline V gene (reference sequence). The CDR3 is 17 amino acids. CDR3 in DNA: TGCGCCAGCAGGACTAGCGTAGAACGATCTGGGGCCAACGTCCTGACTTTC. Its translation: CASRTSVERSGANVLTF.

V is TRBV6-4 and J is TRBJ2-7, with 7 positions matching TRBD1. The CDR3 has 12 residues. J lost 3 bases, V lost 9 bases, and 5 bases had no gene match. The germline V gene encodes CDR1 MRHNA and CDR2 SNTAGT. CDR3 loop: CASRDSDYEQYF. Written as DNA, the CDR3 is TGTGCCAGTCGGGACAGCGACTACGAGCAGTACTTC.

The CDR3 DNA reads as TGTGCCAGCAGCTCCGACACTAGCGGGAGATTGTACGAGCAGTACTTC. It is translated as CASSSDTSGRLYEQYF. The chain uses TRBV7-9 and TRBJ2-7, with TRBD2 matching 11 bases. The CDR3 spans 16 residues. Germline-derived CDR1 and CDR2 are SEHNR and FQNEAQ (reference sequence). V lost 4 bases and J lost 4; bases outside the gene matches: 9.

This clone was recorded once. The chain carries TRBV6-1 and TRBJ1-5; D perhaps matches TRBD1 (5 bases). Trimming removed 8 bases from V and 14 bases from J, with 19 bases in between. The CDR3 has 12 residues. The germline V gene encodes CDR1 MNHNS and CDR2 SASEGT. The CDR3 DNA reads TGTGCCAGCGGGGACTCCTTGGGTTGGGAGCATTTT. Protein sequence: CASGDSLGWEHF.

The CDR3 loop reads CASSLWAGGQVGYTF. The CDR3 DNA follows: TGTGCCAGCAGTTTATGGGCAGGGGGGCAGGTTGGCTACACCTTC. The rearrangement links TRBV28 to TRBJ1-2; TRBD1 matches 7 bases. Germline V CDR1 and CDR2: MDHEN, SYDVKM. There are 15 residues in the CDR3. The ends lost 0 bases at V and 7 bases at J; junction bases unmatched: 8.

The rearrangement links TRBV5-6 to TRBJ2-7; TRBD2 matches 12 bases. The CDR3 spans 16 residues. J lost 3 bases, V lost 3 bases, and 7 bases had no gene match. Germline CDR1 is SGHDT and CDR2 is YYEEEE. CDR3: CASSWGTSGFHYEQYF. The CDR3 DNA reads as TGTGCCAGCAGCTGGGGGACTAGCGGGTTTCACTACGAGCAGTACTTC.

The V gene is TRBV2, the J gene TRBJ2-3; weak D call: TRBD1 (5 bases). The length of the CDR3 is 15 residues. The germline gives CDR1 SNHLY, CDR2 FYNNEI. The V end was cut by 9 bases, the J end by 1 base, with 17 bases between. The CDR3 DNA reads as TGTGCCAGGACGGACACTTTTATACGCACAGATACGCAGTATTTT. This translates into CARTDTFIRTDTQYF.

This clone was detected only a few times. The chain links TRBV12-2 to TRBJ2-7; the D call in the table, TRBD1, was not verified against the DNA. TRBV12-2 is an annotated pseudogene. This CDR3 spans 16 amino acids. CDR3 bases: TGTGCAAGTCGCTTAGCGAGGACAGGGGGCTCGTACGAGCAGTACTTC. Amino acids: CASRLARTGGSYEQYF.

This clone showed up just a few times. This chain links TRBV4-1 with TRBJ2-7, with 7 bases fitting TRBD1. CDR1 and CDR2 from the germline V gene are MGHRA and YSYEKL. This CDR3 comprises 16 residues. The V gene end was trimmed by 2 bases and the J gene end by 1 base; junction bases not matched to a gene: 8. CDR3 residues: CASSQRGPGGSYEQYF. DNA of the CDR3: TGCGCCAGCAGCCAAAGGGGCCCAGGGGGTTCCTACGAGCAGTACTTC.

V and J are TRBV10-3 and TRBJ2-7; D is undetermined. CDR1 is ENHRY and CDR2 is SYGVKD in the germline V gene. The CDR3 spans 17 residues. Trimming left V 2 bases short and J 4 bases short, with 21 bases between. CDR3 sequence: CAISEAQNGSPPYEQYF. In DNA form, the CDR3 reads TGTGCCATCAGTGAGGCCCAAAACGGGTCGCCACCTTACGAGCAGTACTTC.

The sample holds a few counts of this clone. This chain uses TRBV5-5 with TRBJ1-3; a weak D match, TRBD1 (6 bases). The CDR3 is made up of 14 amino acids. CDR1 and CDR2 (germline): SGHKS, YYEKEE (reference sequence). The germline V and J ends were trimmed by 4 bases and 5 bases, with 13 bases remaining between them. The CDR3 region is CASSIGTSRNTIYF. In DNA, the CDR3 is TGTGCCAGCAGCATAGGGACAAGCCGAAACACCATATATTTT.

The rearrangement joins TRBV4-1 to TRBJ2-3, with unresolved D. This CDR3 is built from 14 residues. CDR1 and CDR2 (germline): MGHRA, YSYEKL. Trimming left V 0 bases short and J 6 bases short, with 10 bases between. CDR3 loop: CASSQDRRPDTQYF. CDR3 nucleotide sequence: TGCGCCAGCAGCCAAGATCGGCGGCCTGATACGCAGTATTTT.

The chain has TRBV4-3 and TRBJ1-2; D not certain. The CDR3 consists of 15 residues. Germline V gene lookup returns CDR1 LGHNA and CDR2 YSLEER. V lost 1 base to trimming and J lost 2 bases, with 11 bases between them. CDR3 residues: CASSQVAGGNYGYTF. The CDR3 nucleotides read TGCGCCAGCAGCCAAGTCGCGGGCGGCAACTATGGCTACACCTTC.

The chain couples TRBV27 to TRBJ1-1; TRBD1 is a possible D gene (6 bases). Germline loops: CDR1 MNHEY, CDR2 SMNVEV (reference sequence). This CDR3 comprises 13 residues. Trimming took off 5 bases at V and 5 bases at J, with 12 bases between the two ends. In DNA form, the CDR3 reads TGTGCCAGCAGTCTGGGGGCAAGAACTGAAGCTTTCTTT. Protein: CASSLGARTEAFF.

The V gene is TRBV4-1, the J gene TRBJ2-3; D perhaps matches TRBD1 (6 bases). The CDR3 sequence is 15 residues long. V lost 1 base and J 3 bases, leaving 11 bases between the germline ends. The germline V gene encodes CDR1 MGHRA and CDR2 YSYEKL. The CDR3 reads CASSQAIRGTDTQYF. For the CDR3, the DNA is TGCGCCAGCAGCCAAGCGATTAGGGGGACAGATACGCAGTATTTT.

The chain is built from TRBV6-5 and TRBJ1-1; D ambiguous. The CDR3 contains 13 residues. The ends were cut back, 2 bases at V and 6 bases at J, with 10 bases in the middle. Germline CDR1 and CDR2: MNHEY and SVGAGI. CDR3 sequence: CASSYGGTAEAFF. CDR3 DNA sequence: TGTGCCAGCAGTTACGGCGGTACCGCTGAAGCTTTCTTT.

The chain employs TRBV6-1 and TRBJ2-7, with D unresolved. This CDR3 is 16 amino acids long. V was trimmed by 2 bases and J by 2 bases, leaving 16 bases between them. Germline V gives CDR1 MNHNS, CDR2 SASEGT. The CDR3 loop is CASSELAGIVAYEQYF. The CDR3, as DNA: TGTGCCAGCAGTGAATTAGCTGGCATAGTGGCCTACGAGCAGTACTTC.

V and J are TRBV27 and TRBJ2-7; no clear D gene. The germline V gene encodes CDR1 MNHEY and CDR2 SMNVEV (reference sequence). The CDR3 runs 13 residues. Between the trimmed V and J ends, which lost 5 bases and 3 bases, there was a span of 11 bases. The CDR3 DNA is TGTGCCAGCAGTCCGACAAGGAACTACGAGCAGTACTTC. It specifies CASSPTRNYEQYF.

The V call is TRBV19, the J call TRBJ1-1; TRBD1 agrees at 9 bases. The CDR3 has 16 residues. With V trimmed by 0 bases and J by 3 bases, 5 bases remained unmatched. Germline V gives CDR1 LNHDA, CDR2 SQIVND (reference sequence). The CDR3 loop is CASSIDRTGGYTEAFF. As DNA, the CDR3 is TGTGCCAGTAGTATAGATCGAACAGGGGGCTACACTGAAGCTTTCTTT.

The rearrangement links TRBV6-6 to TRBJ1-4; D is unresolved. This CDR3 is 14 amino acids long. Germline V gene lookup returns CDR1 MNHNY and CDR2 SVGAGI (reference sequence). Trimming removed 7 bases at V and 5 bases at J, with 14 bases between. CDR3 in DNA: TGTGCCAGCAACCCGGGATTTACGAATGAAAAACTGTTTTTT. It specifies CASNPGFTNEKLFF.

The V and J genes are TRBV4-3 and TRBJ2-6, with TRBD1 as a possible D gene (6 bases). The CDR3 runs to 16 residues. V was pared by 0 bases and J by 2 bases, with 8 bases between. Per germline, CDR1 LGHNA and CDR2 YSLEER. CDR3 DNA: TGCGCCAGCAGCCAAGACAGGGGCACTGGGGCCAACGTCCTGACTTTC. It is translated as CASSQDRGTGANVLTF.